The rows below give T cell receptor beta chains drawn from one sample of a study of CD8+ T cells in alopecia areata. TCRdb keeps only in-frame clones here, not all; method: immunoSEQ multiplex PCR. This sample has about 200,000 clones, with more than 30% found just once. This sample comprised CD4+ T cells sorted from blood, obtained at approximately week 34, from a patient treated with tofacitinib. The receptors here all came from a human donor with alopecia areata. Both conserved end residues are part of each CDR3. A D gene is named only where the DNA matches it firmly. Clone size is given for some rows only: seen once, a few or many times, or a class if the clone is expanded.

DNA: TGTGCCATCAGTGAGTCCCTGGAGAGACTAGCCAAAAACATTCAGTACTTC
CDR3: CAISESLERLAKNIQYF
size: few
D: -
V: TRBV10-3
J: TRBJ2-4

DNA: TGTGCCTGGAGTGTACGAGGGGATCAGCCCCAGCATTTT
CDR3: CAWSVRGDQPQHF
size: -
D: -
V: TRBV30
J: TRBJ1-5

DNA: TGTGCCAGCGGGGGGTACGGCTACACCTTC
CDR3: CASGGYGYTF
size: -
D: -
V: TRBV7-9
J: TRBJ1-2

DNA: TGCGCCAGCAGCTTACCGGGACTCCCTTTCGAGCAGTACTTC
CDR3: CASSLPGLPFEQYF
size: -
D: -
V: TRBV5-1
J: TRBJ2-7

DNA: TGTGCCAGCAGCTTAGGACCCTCTGGGGCCAACGTCCTGACTTTC
CDR3: CASSLGPSGANVLTF
size: -
D: -
V: TRBV7-3
J: TRBJ2-6

DNA: TGTGCCAGCAGTGAAACCAGGGGCTCCTACAATGAGCAGTTCTTC
CDR3: CASSETRGSYNEQFF
size: -
D: -
V: TRBV25-1
J: TRBJ2-1

DNA: TGTGCCAGCAGGCCCGGCGACTCTGGAAACACCATATATTTT
CDR3: CASRPGDSGNTIYF
size: -
D: -
V: TRBV2
J: TRBJ1-3

DNA: TGTGCCAGCTCCCCGGTCGGGGGGTTTGGCACAGATACGCAGTATTTT
CDR3: CASSPVGGFGTDTQYF
size: -
D: TRBD2
V: TRBV7-6
J: TRBJ2-3

DNA: TGCAGCGTAGTCCGGGACGGCTCCTACGAGCAGTACTTC
CDR3: CSVVRDGSYEQYF
size: few
D: -
V: TRBV29-1
J: TRBJ2-7

DNA: TGCAGCGTAGTGAACGGCTATGGCTACACCTTC
CDR3: CSVVNGYGYTF
size: few
D: -
V: TRBV29-1
J: TRBJ1-2

DNA: TGCAGCTCTAGGACGGAGATGGTGGCTTTCTTT
CDR3: CSSRTEMVAFF
size: -
D: -
V: TRBV29-1
J: TRBJ1-1

DNA: TGTGCCAGCGGATCTCCTGGGACAGCTAATGAAAAACTGTTTTTT
CDR3: CASGSPGTANEKLFF
size: -
D: TRBD1
V: TRBV2
J: TRBJ1-4

DNA: TGTGCCAGCAGCTCTTCGACAGGCAATCAGCCCCAGCATTTT
CDR3: CASSSSTGNQPQHF
size: -
D: -
V: TRBV6-5
J: TRBJ1-5

DNA: TGTGCCAGCAGTTTCCAAGAGACCGTTTCGGGGGAGCAGTACTTC
CDR3: CASSFQETVSGEQYF
size: -
D: -
V: TRBV6-5
J: TRBJ2-7

DNA: TGTGCCAGTAGTCCCTGGAATAGGAGCAATCAGCCCCAGCATTTT
CDR3: CASSPWNRSNQPQHF
size: few
D: -
V: TRBV19
J: TRBJ1-5

DNA: TGTGCCAGCAGCTTAACCAACGGTCCCTACGAGCAGTACTTC
CDR3: CASSLTNGPYEQYF
size: few
D: -
V: TRBV7-3
J: TRBJ2-7

DNA: TGTGCCAGCAGTGAACCGTTCATGGGTACTAGCACAGATACGCAGTATTTT
CDR3: CASSEPFMGTSTDTQYF
size: -
D: -
V: TRBV2
J: TRBJ2-3

DNA: TGCGCCAGCAGTGAGGGGAGAGGTCCCTATGGCTACACCTTC
CDR3: CASSEGRGPYGYTF
size: -
D: -
V: TRBV10-2
J: TRBJ1-2